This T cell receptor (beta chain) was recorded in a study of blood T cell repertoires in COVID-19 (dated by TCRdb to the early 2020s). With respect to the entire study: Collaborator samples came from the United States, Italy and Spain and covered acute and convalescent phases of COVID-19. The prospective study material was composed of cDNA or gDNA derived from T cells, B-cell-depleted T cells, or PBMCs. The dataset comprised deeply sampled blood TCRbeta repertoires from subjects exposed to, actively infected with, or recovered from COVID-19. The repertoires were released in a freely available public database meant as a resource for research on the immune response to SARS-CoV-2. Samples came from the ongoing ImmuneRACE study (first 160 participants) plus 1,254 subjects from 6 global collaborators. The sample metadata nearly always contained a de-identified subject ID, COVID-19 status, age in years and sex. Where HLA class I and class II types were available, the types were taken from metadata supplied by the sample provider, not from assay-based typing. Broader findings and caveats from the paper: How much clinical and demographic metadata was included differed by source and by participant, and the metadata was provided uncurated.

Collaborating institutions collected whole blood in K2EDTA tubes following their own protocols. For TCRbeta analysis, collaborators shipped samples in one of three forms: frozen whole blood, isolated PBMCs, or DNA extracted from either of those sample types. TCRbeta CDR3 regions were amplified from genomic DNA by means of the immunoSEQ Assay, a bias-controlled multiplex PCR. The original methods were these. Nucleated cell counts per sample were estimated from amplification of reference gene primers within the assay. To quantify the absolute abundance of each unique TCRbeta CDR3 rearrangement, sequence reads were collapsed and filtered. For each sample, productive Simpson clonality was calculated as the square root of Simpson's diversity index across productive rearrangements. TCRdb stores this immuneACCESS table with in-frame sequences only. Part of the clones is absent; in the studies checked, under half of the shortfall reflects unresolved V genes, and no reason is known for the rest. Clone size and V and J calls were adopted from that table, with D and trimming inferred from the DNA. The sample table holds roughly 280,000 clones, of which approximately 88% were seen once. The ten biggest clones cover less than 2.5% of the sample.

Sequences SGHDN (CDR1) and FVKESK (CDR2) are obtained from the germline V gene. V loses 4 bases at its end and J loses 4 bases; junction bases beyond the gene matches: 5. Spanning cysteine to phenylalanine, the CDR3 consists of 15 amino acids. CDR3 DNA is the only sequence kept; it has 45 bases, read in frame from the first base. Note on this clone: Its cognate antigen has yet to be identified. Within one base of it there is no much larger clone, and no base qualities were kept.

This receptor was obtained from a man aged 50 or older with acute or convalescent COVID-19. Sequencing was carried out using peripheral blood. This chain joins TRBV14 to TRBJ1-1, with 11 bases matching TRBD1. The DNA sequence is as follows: TGTGCCAGCAGCCGGACAGGGGGCGCCGGCACTGAAGCTTTCTTT. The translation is CASSRTGGAGTEAFF.